The 28 T cell receptor beta chains reported below all come from one sample, sequenced in a study of beta chain features in type 1 diabetes. The authors reverse transcribed all of the isolated RNA, so sequencing captured expressed TCRB transcripts. Clones were read by immunoSEQ multiplex PCR, and TCRdb kept only the in-frame ones, dropping some. The repertoire holds about 160,000 clones, with roughly 60% as singletons. General observations from the study: Within each of all four CD4+ subsets, Type 1 diabetes patients had TCRB CDR3s that were moderately but significantly shorter.

Their cognate antigens are unknown. Material: naive CD4+ T cells from blood. The receptor set was obtained from a man aged 25 to 40 with type 1 diabetes.

The chain uses TRBV5-1 and TRBJ1-1; no clear D gene. CDR1 and CDR2 from the germline V gene are SGHRS and YFSETQ. The CDR3 consists of 14 residues. V shed 4 bases and J shed 0 bases, with 10 bases lying between them. In DNA, the CDR3 is TGCGCCAGCAGCGCGGACGGGTTGAACACTGAAGCTTTCTTT. Translating gives CASSADGLNTEAFF.

The genes are TRBV10-3 and TRBJ2-5; 11 positions agree with TRBD2. CDR3 size: 17 residues. Germline V CDR1 and CDR2: ENHRY, SYGVKD. Trimming took 6 bases from V and 2 from J; bases not matched to a gene: 11. CDR3 DNA: TGTGCCATCAGACCTCCGGGACTAGCGGACGATCAAGAGACCCAGTACTTC. Translation gives CAIRPPGLADDQETQYF.

The chain employs TRBV7-2 and TRBJ2-1; D ambiguous. In germline, CDR1 is SGHTA, CDR2 FQGNSA. V was cut by 4 bases and J by 12 bases, with 22 bases left in between. The CDR3 runs 15 residues. The CDR3 nucleotides read TGTGCCAGCAGCTCCTCCGGCCCTGTGGTTGGGCGGCAGTTCTTC. This codes for CASSSSGPVVGRQFF.

This clone was found a few times. CDR3 DNA: TGCGCCAGCAGCTTGGATCAGACCCAGTACTTC. This translates into CASSLDQTQYF. The chain recombines TRBV5-1 with TRBJ2-5; D call uncertain. This CDR3 is 11 amino acids long. V was shortened by 0 bases and J by 6 bases, with 3 bases between the two germline ends. Germline assignment: CDR1 SGHRS and CDR2 YFSETQ.

This rearrangement joins TRBV29-1 to TRBJ1-4, with D unclear. The length of the CDR3 is 11 residues. From germline, CDR1 is SQVTM and CDR2 ANQGSEA. Trimming took off 6 bases at V and 8 bases at J, with 10 bases between the two ends. CDR3 DNA: TGCAGCGTCTTGAGGGCCGAAAAACTGTTTTTT. Its protein is CSVLRAEKLFF.

The V and J genes are TRBV7-2 and TRBJ2-3, with TRBD2 identical over 7 bases. CDR1 and CDR2 from the germline V gene are SGHTA and FQGNSA. V dropped 0 bases and J dropped 2; count of bases not matched to a gene: 5. This CDR3 spans 16 amino acids. In nucleotides, the CDR3 is TGTGCCAGCAGCTTAGCATGGCGGGGGAACACAGATACGCAGTATTTT. It translates to CASSLAWRGNTDTQYF.

The sample holds a few counts of this clone. The chain recombines TRBV21-1 with TRBJ2-6. TRBV21-1 is assigned pseudogene status. The CDR3 totals 13 residues. CDR3 nucleotides: TGTGCCAGCAGCAAAGGAGGGGCCAACGTCCTGACTTTC. This encodes CASSKGGANVLTF.

The CDR3 nucleotides read TGTGCCAGCAGCCAAAGAAGGGACATCCCCACAGATACGCAGTATTTT. This gives the protein CASSQRRDIPTDTQYF. The chain combines TRBV27 with TRBJ2-3; possible D gene TRBD1, 6 bases. V was pared by 6 bases and J by 2 bases, with 18 bases between. There are 16 residues in the CDR3. Germline CDR1 is MNHEY and CDR2 is SMNVEV (reference sequence).

This clone appeared a single time. V usage is TRBV14 and J usage is TRBJ2-7; TRBD2 matches at 7 bases. The CDR3 consists of 16 residues. With 4 bases clipped from V and 7 bases from J, the junction kept 16 bases outside the gene matches. Germline V gene lookup returns CDR1 SGHDN and CDR2 FVKESK. CDR3 amino acids: CASSPGGARTSREQYF. Written as DNA, the CDR3 is TGTGCCAGCAGCCCAGGTGGGGCGAGGACTAGTCGTGAGCAGTACTTC.

The rearrangement links TRBV7-2 to TRBJ2-3, with 7 bases fitting TRBD2. The CDR3 is made up of 18 amino acids. CDR1 and CDR2 from the germline V gene are SGHTA and FQGNSA. With 2 bases clipped from V and 1 base from J, the junction kept 12 bases outside the gene matches. DNA for the CDR3: TGTGCCAGCAGCTTAACATTGGCCGTAAGCGGGGGCACAGATACGCAGTATTTT. Its translation: CASSLTLAVSGGTDTQYF.

The V gene is TRBV9, the J gene TRBJ2-7, with D perhaps being TRBD1 or TRBD2 (5 bases each). Trimming took 4 bases from V and 5 from J, leaving 22 bases between them. The CDR3 contains 16 residues. Germline V gene sequence: CDR1 SGDLS, CDR2 YYNGEE. The CDR3 sequence is CASSPRHTPGLHEQYF. CDR3 coding DNA: TGTGCCAGCAGCCCCCGTCACACACCGGGGCTTCACGAGCAGTACTTC.

The chain recombines TRBV30 with TRBJ1-2; TRBD1 is a possible D gene (5 bases). The length of the CDR3 is 13 residues. Germline CDR1 and CDR2: GTSNPN and SVGIG (reference sequence). Trimming stripped 3 bases from V and 5 bases from J, with 13 bases between. The CDR3 nucleotides are TGTGCCTGGAGACCGGGACGGCAATATGGCTACACCTTC. This encodes CAWRPGRQYGYTF. The complete variable domain, with remaining parts taken from reference TRBV30 and TRBJ1-2, reads SQTIHQWPATLVQPVGSPLSLECTVEGTSNPNLYWYRQAAGRGLQLLFYSVGIGQISSEVPQNLSASRPQDRQFILSSKKLLLSDSGFYLCAWRPGRQYGYTFGSGTRLTVV.

This clone was found a few times. The same CDR3 also results from other DNA sequences found in this sample. CDR3 sequence: CASSLRQGGETQYF. The CDR3 region has the DNA TGTGCCAGCAGCTTACGACAGGGTGGAGAGACCCAGTACTTC. The rearrangement uses TRBV7-9 and TRBJ2-5, with 7 bases that match TRBD1. CDR1 is SEHNR and CDR2 is FQNEAQ in the germline V gene (reference sequence). Losses at the gene ends were 2 bases for V and 4 bases for J; bases not matched to a gene: 4. The CDR3 is made up of 14 amino acids.

The chain carries TRBV29-1 and TRBJ2-7, with TRBD1 as a possible D gene (6 bases). Germline CDR1 SQVTM, CDR2 ANQGSEA. V lost 3 bases to trimming and J lost 0 bases, with 15 bases between them. This CDR3 is 15 amino acids long. DNA of the CDR3: TGCAGCGTTGATCGTATCGGACAGTCCTCCTACGAGCAGTACTTC. It translates to CSVDRIGQSSYEQYF.

The V call is TRBV9, the J call TRBJ2-3; 7 bases fit TRBD1. Germline V gene sequence: CDR1 SGDLS, CDR2 YYNGEE. This CDR3 has 15 amino acids. The J segment lost 4 bases and the V segment lost 4 bases, leaving 9 bases of the junction unmatched. CDR3 DNA: TGTGCCAGCAGCCCCCGGGACAGTCTCTCAGATACGCAGTATTTT. This codes for CASSPRDSLSDTQYF.

V usage is TRBV7-2 and J usage is TRBJ2-1; 9 bases are shared with TRBD1. V lost 6 bases, J lost 9 bases, and 6 bases stayed unmatched. Germline V gene data show CDR1 as SGHTA and CDR2 as FQGNSA. The CDR3 runs to 13 residues. The CDR3 DNA sequence: TGTGCCAGCAGTGGGACAGGGCGGGCTGAGCAGTTCTTC. This translates into CASSGTGRAEQFF.

The chain combines TRBV7-8 with TRBJ2-5, with 9 bases matching TRBD2. Germline assignment: CDR1 SGHVS and CDR2 FQNEAQ. This CDR3 is 16 amino acids long. Losses at the gene ends were 5 bases for V and 2 bases for J; bases not matched to a gene: 9. CDR3 DNA sequence: TGTGCCAGCAGCCCAAGAGCGGGGGGCCCACAAGAGACCCAGTACTTC. It codes for CASSPRAGGPQETQYF.

This clone was observed a few times. The chain's CDR3 is CASSAGTGDYEQYF. Here the CDR3 DNA reads TGTGCCAGCAGCGCCGGGACAGGGGACTACGAGCAGTACTTC. This rearrangement joins TRBV9 to TRBJ2-7; 10 nucleotides match TRBD1. The junction had 3 bases not matched to a gene; V was cut back by 3 bases and J by 3 bases. Germline values: CDR1 SGDLS, CDR2 YYNGEE. This CDR3 spans 14 amino acids.

The table lists this clone with a count of one. As DNA, the CDR3 is TGTGCCAGCAGCTCCAGAGCGGGGGGCCAGGCAGATACGCAGTATTTT. Translated, it gives CASSSRAGGQADTQYF. The chain combines TRBV9 with TRBJ2-3, with 9 bases fitting TRBD2. Losses at the gene ends were 4 bases for V and 4 bases for J; bases not matched to a gene: 10. CDR1 SGDLS and CDR2 YYNGEE come from the germline V gene. The CDR3 spans 16 residues.

This chain connects TRBV29-1 to TRBJ1-2; TRBD1 agrees at 7 bases. In germline, CDR1 is SQVTM, CDR2 ANQGSEA. Trimming cost V 1 base and J 4 bases; bases outside gene matches: 3. CDR3 length equals 13 residues. The CDR3 is CSVEAAGGYGYTF. In DNA, the CDR3 is TGCAGCGTTGAAGCGGCAGGGGGCTATGGCTACACCTTC.

This rearrangement joins TRBV30 to TRBJ2-7; 8 bases are a match to TRBD1. Germline CDR1 is GTSNPN and CDR2 is SVGIG (reference sequence). V dropped 3 bases and J dropped 6; count of bases not matched to a gene: 4. This CDR3 spans 12 amino acids. CDR3 region: CAWSQTGVEQYF. For the CDR3, the DNA is TGTGCCTGGAGCCAGACAGGGGTCGAGCAGTACTTC.

The V and J genes are TRBV4-3 and TRBJ1-2, with 9 bases fitting TRBD1. CDR1 LGHNA and CDR2 YSLEER come from the germline V gene. The V and J ends lost 5 bases and 7 bases, in that order; junction bases with no gene match: 11. This CDR3 is built from 15 residues. Here the CDR3 reads CASSDTGGIRAGYTF. CDR3 nucleotides: TGCGCCAGCAGCGACACAGGGGGCATTCGGGCTGGCTACACCTTC.

The J gene is TRBJ2-7, the V gene TRBV6-5, with unresolved D. Trimming left V 0 bases short and J 0 bases short, with 12 bases between. Germline-derived CDR1 and CDR2 are MNHEY and SVGAGI. CDR3 length: 16 residues. CDR3 nucleotides: TGTGCCAGCAGTTACTCTACCGACGGCAGCTCCTACGAGCAGTACTTC. Its protein is CASSYSTDGSSYEQYF.

This chain joins TRBV30 and TRBJ2-1; D not resolved. CDR1 is GTSNPN, CDR2 SVGIG, per germline (reference sequence). The CDR3 loop spans 11 amino acids. The V gene lost 1 base and the J gene lost 5 bases, with 3 bases spanning the gap. The CDR3 protein is CAWSEHNEQFF. Written as DNA, the CDR3 is TGTGCCTGGAGTGAGCACAATGAGCAGTTCTTC.

The chain joins TRBV5-8 to TRBJ1-2; a weak D match, TRBD1 (6 bases). In germline, CDR1 is SGHTS, CDR2 YDEGEE. Trimming removed 4 bases at V and 4 bases at J, with 11 bases between. The CDR3 contains 13 residues. This CDR3 reads CASSVDRAYGYTF. CDR3 nucleotide sequence: TGTGCCAGCAGCGTGGACAGAGCCTATGGCTACACCTTC. Complete variable domain (other parts from reference TRBV5-8 and TRBJ1-2): EAGVTQSPTHLIKTRGQQATLRCSPISGHTSVYWYQQALGLGLQFLLWYDEGEERNRGNFPPRFSGRQFPNYSSELNVNALELEDSALYLCASSVDRAYGYTFGSGTRLTVV.

A single count supports this clone. V gene TRBV7-9 combines with J gene TRBJ2-7; D is ambiguous. The CDR3 consists of 15 residues. Trimming stripped 1 base from V and 0 bases from J, with 10 bases between. CDR1 is SEHNR, CDR2 FQNEAQ, per germline (reference sequence). The CDR3: CASSLEGRSSYEQYF. Written as DNA, the CDR3 is TGTGCCAGCAGCTTAGAAGGACGGAGCTCCTACGAGCAGTACTTC. Supplemented by reference TRBV7-9 and TRBJ2-7, the full variable domain reads DTGVSQNPRHKITKRGQNVTFRCDPISEHNRLYWYRQTLGQGPEFLTYFQNEAQLEKSRLLSDRFSAERPKGSFSTLEIQRTEQGDSAMYLCASSLEGRSSYEQYFGPGTRLTVT.

The gene calls are TRBV9 and TRBJ2-5; weak D call: TRBD2 (5 bases). With 0 bases removed from V and 5 bases from J, the gap between germline ends came to 17 bases. From germline, CDR1 is SGDLS and CDR2 YYNGEE. The CDR3 covers 16 residues. The CDR3 region is CASSVEPSLLGETQYF. In DNA form, the CDR3 reads TGTGCCAGCAGCGTAGAGCCTAGCCTGCTTGGGGAGACCCAGTACTTC. The full variable domain, its missing parts supplied by reference TRBV9 and TRBJ2-5, is DSGVTQTPKHLITATGQRVTLRCSPRSGDLSVYWYQQSLDQGLQFLIQYYNGEERAKGNILERFSAQQFPDLHSELNLSSLELGDSALYFCASSVEPSLLGETQYFGPGTRLLVL.

The rearrangement joins TRBV11-2 to TRBJ2-3; D is ambiguous. Germline lookup yields CDR1 SGHAT and CDR2 FQNNGV. V gave up 2 bases and J gave up 6 bases, with 12 bases separating them. This CDR3 is built from 14 residues. This chain's CDR3 is CASSLSPGHDTQYF. CDR3 nucleotide sequence: TGTGCCAGCAGCTTATCGCCAGGCCACGATACGCAGTATTTT.